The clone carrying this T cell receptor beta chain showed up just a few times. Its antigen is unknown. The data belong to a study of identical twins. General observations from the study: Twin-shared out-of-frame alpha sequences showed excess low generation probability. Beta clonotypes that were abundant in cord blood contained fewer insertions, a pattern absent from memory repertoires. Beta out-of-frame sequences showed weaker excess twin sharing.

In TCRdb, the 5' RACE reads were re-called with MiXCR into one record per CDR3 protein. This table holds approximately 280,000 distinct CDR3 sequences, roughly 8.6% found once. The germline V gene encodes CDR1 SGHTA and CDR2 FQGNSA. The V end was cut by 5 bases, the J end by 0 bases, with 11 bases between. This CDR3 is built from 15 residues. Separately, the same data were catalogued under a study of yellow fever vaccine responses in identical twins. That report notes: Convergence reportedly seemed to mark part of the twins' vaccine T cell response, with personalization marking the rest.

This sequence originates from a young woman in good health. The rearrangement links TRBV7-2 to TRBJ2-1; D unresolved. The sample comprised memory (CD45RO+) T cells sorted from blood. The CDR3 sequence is CASSRLKSSYNEQFF. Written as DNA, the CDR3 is TGTGCCAGCAGCCGGCTGAAGAGCTCCTACAATGAGCAGTTCTTC.